The TCR beta chain described here comes from a study of human T cells and chemical hapten exposure. Study information: Patients were given diphenylcyclopropenone on the scalp weekly across the approximately 22-week study.

Comment on this clonotype: Its specificity is unknown.

Time point defined: pre-sensitization, week 0. Noted treatment: therapeutic diphenylcyclopropenone sensitization with weekly scalp DPC. Prior to each patch test being applied, blood was drawn. Someone pulled total RNA out of unfractionated whole blood. CDR1 and CDR2 from the germline V gene are MNHEY and SVGAGI. The V end lost 8 bases, the J end lost 1 base, and 17 bases lay between the germline ends. CDR3 length equals 15 residues. Study outcomes and limitations: Significantly greater numbers of large CDR3 similarity clusters came from expanded TCRs than from controls.

MiXCR was run by TCRdb on the RACE reads, yielding one entry per CDR3 protein. Among about 98,000 distinct CDR3 sequences listed, more than 10% were seen once. The clonotype comes from a woman aged 60 to 75 with alopecia areata. Some clones in this sample may be carry-over from other donors' samples. The chain uses TRBV6-5 and TRBJ1-1; D gene uncertain. The material was whole blood, obtained in connection with sensitization to the hapten diphenylcyclopropenone (DPC). The CDR3 protein is CASVPDGRANTEAFF. The CDR3 nucleotides are TGTGCCAGCGTACCGGATGGTAGGGCGAACACTGAAGCTTTCTTT.